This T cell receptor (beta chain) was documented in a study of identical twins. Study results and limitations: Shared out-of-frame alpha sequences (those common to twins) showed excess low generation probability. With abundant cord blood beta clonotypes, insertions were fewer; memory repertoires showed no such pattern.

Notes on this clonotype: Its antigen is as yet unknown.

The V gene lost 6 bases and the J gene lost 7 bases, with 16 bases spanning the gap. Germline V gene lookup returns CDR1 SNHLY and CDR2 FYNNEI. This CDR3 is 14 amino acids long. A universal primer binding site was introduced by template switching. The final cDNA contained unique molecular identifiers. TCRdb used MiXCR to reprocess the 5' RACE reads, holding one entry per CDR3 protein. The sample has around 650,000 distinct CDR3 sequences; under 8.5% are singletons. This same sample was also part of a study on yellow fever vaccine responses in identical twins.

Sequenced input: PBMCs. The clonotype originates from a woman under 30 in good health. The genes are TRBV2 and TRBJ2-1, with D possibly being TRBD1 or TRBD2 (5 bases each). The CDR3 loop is CASSEGQGSNEQFF. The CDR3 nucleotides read TGTGCCAGCAGCGAGGGGCAGGGAAGTAATGAGCAGTTCTTC. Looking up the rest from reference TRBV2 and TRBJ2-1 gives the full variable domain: EPEVTQTPSHQVTQMGQEVILRCVPISNHLYFYWYRQILGQKVEFLVSFYNNEISEKSEIFDDQFSVERPDGSNFTLKIRSTKLEDSAMYFCASSEGQGSNEQFFGPGTRLTVL.